The 28 T cell receptor beta chains below come from one sample, sequenced in a study of low-dose radiotherapy and immunotherapy resistance in tumors (dated by TCRdb to 2022 to 2024). The instrument given in TCRdb is Illumina HiSeq 2500. First-strand cDNA was synthesized with Superscript III and a set of TRAV- and TRBV-specific primers, covering both TCRalpha and TCRbeta chains. TCRs were amplified with Phusion for 20 PCR cycles, with a constant-region primer paired with the adapter attached to the V primers. The public reads were quality trimmed at Q25 with fastp and then assembled into clones with MiXCR by TCRdb, keeping productive beta chains. Rows are combined by CDR3 protein, so each entry shows the most common genes and DNA. The sample table holds tens of thousands of distinct CDR3 sequences, of which around 31% were seen once. The ten top clones hold over 8.5% of the sample. The sample's time point, from its label and the paper: before trial treatment.

The specimen was PBMCs, collected before treatment. These receptors came from a female donor with ovarian cancer.

A note on this clonotype: This likely stems from a read error, as it lies one base from a far larger clone. The V call is TRBV6-5, the J call TRBJ2-1; D remains unclear. This CDR3 comprises 12 residues. The germline V gene encodes CDR1 MNHEY and CDR2 SVGAGI. Trimming removed 5 bases at V and 9 bases at J, with 11 bases between. The CDR3: CASSVDGGEQFF. CDR3 coding DNA: TGTGCCAGCAGTGTGGACGGTGGTGAGCAGTTCTTC.

The chain combines TRBV5-5 with TRBJ1-5, with 10 bases matching TRBD1. Germline V CDR1 and CDR2: SGHKS, YYEKEE (reference sequence). CDR3 length equals 14 residues. V was clipped by 4 bases and J by 5 bases; unmatched bases: 3. CDR3 sequence: CASSQGTGDQPQHF. For the CDR3, the DNA is TGTGCCAGCAGCCAGGGGACAGGGGATCAGCCCCAGCATTTT.

This clonotype occurred many times. The rearrangement joins TRBV7-2 to TRBJ1-1, with 10 bases identical to TRBD1. Germline V lookup: CDR1 SGHTA, CDR2 FQGNSA. Germline trimming cut 5 bases from V and 6 bases from J; bases unmatched to any gene: 9. CDR3 length: 15 amino acids. The CDR3 DNA sequence: TGTGCCAGCAGCGCGTATGACAGGGGGCGCTCTGAAGCTTTCTTT. Its protein product is CASSAYDRGRSEAFF.

This clonotype was seen at least ten times. The V call is TRBV6-1, the J call TRBJ2-7; D uncertain. Trimming pared 4 bases from V and 6 bases from J, leaving 19 bases between. The germline CDR1 and CDR2 sequences are MNHNS and SASEGT. The CDR3 covers 15 residues. The CDR3 DNA reads as TGTGCCAGCAGTGGCCTCGAGGTACTCGGATCCGAGCAGTACTTC. It encodes CASSGLEVLGSEQYF.

This chain links TRBV7-9 with TRBJ2-3; D assignment may be TRBD1 or TRBD2 (5 bases each). The CDR3 runs to 13 residues. The germline V gene has CDR1 SEHNR and CDR2 FQNEAQ (reference sequence). The ends were cut back, 5 bases at V and 6 bases at J, with 12 bases in the middle. The CDR3 DNA sequence: TGTGCCAGCAGCCGGGACGGAGGCGATACGCAGTATTTT. The encoded protein is CASSRDGGDTQYF. The whole variable domain, remainder taken from reference TRBV7-9 and TRBJ2-3, is DTGVSQNPRHKITKRGQNVTFRCDPISEHNRLYWYRQTLGQGPEFLTYFQNEAQLEKSRLLSDRFSAERPKGSFSTLEIQRTEQGDSAMYLCASSRDGGDTQYFGPGTRLTVL.

Many counts were recorded for this clonotype. This chain links TRBV6-2 or TRBV6-3 with TRBJ2-3; 7 bases align to TRBD2. In germline, CDR1 is MNHEY, CDR2 SVGEGT. V dropped 2 bases and J dropped 2; count of bases not matched to a gene: 4. The CDR3 spans 15 residues. The DNA of the CDR3 is TGTGCCAGCAGTTACCCTAGCGGTAACACAGATACGCAGTATTTT. Residues: CASSYPSGNTDTQYF.

The DNA of the CDR3 is TGTGCCAGTTCTTTTGCGACTGAGCAGTTCTTC. Amino acid sequence: CASSFATEQFF. This sequence joins TRBV19 and TRBJ2-1; no reliable D call. Germline V lookup: CDR1 LNHDA, CDR2 SQIVND (reference sequence). This CDR3 has 11 residues. V was pared by 8 bases and J by 9 bases, with 11 bases between.

This chain uses TRBV5-4 with TRBJ2-7; D uncertain. The CDR3 has 12 amino acids. The germline CDR1 and CDR2 sequences are SGHNT and YYREEE (reference sequence). V was pared by 4 bases and J by 5 bases, with 10 bases between. CDR3 nucleotides: TGTGCCAGCAGCGAAGTACGACACGAGCAGTACTTC. As protein: CASSEVRHEQYF.

This clonotype was seen at least ten times. This sequence joins TRBV12-3 or TRBV12-4 and TRBJ1-1; D is uncertain. The CDR3 spans 14 residues. V lost 2 bases and J 4 bases, leaving 11 bases between the germline ends. CDR3 protein: CASSLRGKGTEAFF. The CDR3, as DNA: TGTGCCAGCAGTTTACGGGGTAAGGGCACTGAAGCTTTCTTT.

The chain combines TRBV20-1 with TRBJ2-5; no firm D call. Germline V gene lookup returns CDR1 DFQATT and CDR2 SNEGSKA (reference sequence). V shed 3 bases and J shed 2 bases, with 7 bases lying between them. This CDR3 spans 12 amino acids. Written as DNA, the CDR3 is TGCAGTGCTAGCACGGAGCAAGAGACCCAGTACTTC. Its protein product is CSASTEQETQYF.

This clonotype was seen more than once but under ten times. V gene TRBV28 combines with J gene TRBJ1-5; weak D call: TRBD1 (5 bases). The CDR3 sequence is 15 residues long. CDR1 and CDR2 from the germline V gene are MDHEN and SYDVKM. V was cut by 3 bases and J by 10 bases, with 19 bases left in between. CDR3 bases: TGTGCCAGCAGTTTCTCTTCCAGGGCCCCACGTCCCCAGCATTTT. It encodes CASSFSSRAPRPQHF.

The rearrangement links TRBV7-3 to TRBJ2-3, with 13 bases identical to TRBD2. CDR3 length: 15 amino acids. CDR1 is SGHTA, CDR2 FQGTGA, per germline. J lost 5 bases, V lost 6 bases, and 5 bases had no gene match. The CDR3, as DNA: TGTGCCAGCAGACTAGCGGGAGGGCCAGGAGATACGCAGTATTTT. Amino acids: CASRLAGGPGDTQYF.

This clonotype was detected a few times. The J gene is TRBJ1-5, the V gene TRBV12-3 or TRBV12-4, with unresolved D. V was clipped by 5 bases and J by 2 bases, with 7 bases between them. CDR3 length: 13 amino acids. The CDR3 nucleotides are TGTGCCAGCAGTAGGGTCGGCAATCAGCCCCAGCATTTT. Its translation is CASSRVGNQPQHF.

The CDR3 nucleotides read TGTGCCTGGACAGGCGGGGGCCTTTCATGGGCCCAGTACTTC. The encoded protein is CAWTGGGLSWAQYF. The rearrangement uses TRBV30 and TRBJ2-5; D might be TRBD2 (7 bases). Per the germline V gene, CDR1 is GTSNPN and CDR2 is SVGIG (reference sequence). The CDR3 sequence is 14 residues long. V was clipped by 4 bases and J by 9 bases, with 21 bases between them.

This clonotype was seen many times. J is TRBJ1-1 and V is TRBV2; possibly TRBD1 for D (6 bases). This CDR3 is built from 14 residues. Germline CDR1 SNHLY, CDR2 FYNNEI. The V gene lost 0 bases and the J gene lost 7 bases, with 12 bases spanning the gap. CDR3 sequence (DNA): TGTGCCAGCAGTGAAGCGCACAGGGCCAATGAAGCTTTCTTT. This translates into CASSEAHRANEAFF.

This clonotype was seen at least ten times. This rearrangement joins TRBV2 to TRBJ2-1, with D perhaps TRBD1 (6 bases). Trimming took off 3 bases at V and 0 bases at J, with 9 bases between the two ends. Germline V gene sequence: CDR1 SNHLY, CDR2 FYNNEI. The CDR3 has 15 amino acids. The CDR3 DNA reads as TGTGCCAGCAGTGAGAGGGGGAACTCCTACAATGAGCAGTTCTTC. Encoded protein: CASSERGNSYNEQFF.

This clonotype was seen just once. The V and J genes are TRBV6-2 or TRBV6-3 and TRBJ2-3; 12 bases map to TRBD2. Trimming cost V 8 bases and J 5 bases; bases outside gene matches: 11. The CDR3 is made up of 16 amino acids. In germline, CDR1 is MNHEY, CDR2 SVGEGT. The CDR3 reads CASPLELAGGRDTQYF. The CDR3 coding sequence is TGTGCCAGCCCCCTCGAACTAGCGGGGGGCCGAGATACGCAGTATTTT.

This clonotype came up many times. CDR3 in DNA: TGTGCCAGCAGCGGAGGCGGGACAGGCTATGGCTACACCTTC. Residues: CASSGGGTGYGYTF. J is TRBJ1-2 and V is TRBV11-2, with 8 bases matching TRBD1. The CDR3 consists of 14 residues. Germline lookup yields CDR1 SGHAT and CDR2 FQNNGV. Germline trimming cut 5 bases from V and 4 bases from J; bases unmatched to any gene: 6.

This clonotype was counted ten times or more. The chain recombines TRBV5-1 with TRBJ2-1; D call uncertain. CDR1 and CDR2 from the germline V gene are SGHRS and YFSETQ. The length of the CDR3 is 14 residues. V was shortened by 4 bases and J by 6 bases, with 14 bases between the two germline ends. The CDR3 sequence is CASSGPGPSNEQFF. CDR3 sequence (DNA): TGCGCCAGCAGCGGCCCCGGGCCTTCCAATGAGCAGTTCTTC.

Many counts were recorded for this clonotype. The CDR3 bases are TGTGCCAGCAGCGCTGCAGGTGGGCCCCAGCATTTT. The encoded protein is CASSAAGGPQHF. This chain uses TRBV7-3 with TRBJ1-5; no firm D call. This CDR3 is built from 12 residues. The V gene's germline CDR1 is SGHTA and CDR2 FQGTGA. Trimming took 5 bases from V and 9 from J, leaving 11 bases between them. The whole variable domain, filled in from reference TRBV7-3 and TRBJ1-5, reads GAGVSQTPSNKVTEKGKYVELRCDPISGHTALYWYRQSLGQGPEFLIYFQGTGAADDSGLPNDRFFAVRPEGSVSTLKIQRTERGDSAVYLCASSAAGGPQHFGDGTRLSIL.

This clonotype has at least ten counts. The chain uses TRBV27 and TRBJ1-1; no clear D. Per the germline V gene, CDR1 is MNHEY and CDR2 is SMNVEV (reference sequence). The CDR3 extends over 13 amino acids. Trimming took off 6 bases at V and 1 base at J, with 9 bases between the two ends. The DNA for the CDR3 is TGTGCCAGCAGAGAGACGGGGAACACTGAAGCTTTCTTT. Residues: CASRETGNTEAFF.

The chain carries TRBV4-2 and TRBJ1-4, with D tentatively TRBD1 (5 bases). This CDR3 has 16 amino acids. Per the germline V gene, CDR1 is LGHNA and CDR2 is YNFKEQ. The V end was cut by 3 bases, the J end by 0 bases, with 11 bases between. The CDR3 here is CASSQGTATTNEKLFF. The CDR3 coding sequence is TGTGCCAGCAGCCAGGGGACTGCAACAACTAATGAAAAACTGTTTTTT.

This clonotype has a handful of counts. Given a far larger clone just one base away, this is likely a sequencing read error. The CDR3 coding sequence is TGTGCCAGCATGTCTGGCGGGAGGGTCTACGAGCAGTTCTTC. This codes for CASMSGGRVYEQFF. This chain links TRBV12-3 or TRBV12-4 with TRBJ2-1; 9 bases are a match to TRBD2. With 7 bases clipped from V and 10 bases from J, the junction kept 11 bases outside the gene matches. CDR3 length equals 14 residues.

This clonotype was detected ten times or more. Germline is not matched at one junction end, which may reflect a read error. This chain uses TRBV6-2 or TRBV6-3 with TRBJ2-3; TRBD2 matches at 8 bases. Germline values: CDR1 MNHEY, CDR2 SVGEGT. The CDR3 is 19 amino acids. This chain's CDR3 is CASSHSGLAGPTSTDTQYF. The CDR3 DNA follows: TGTGCCAGCAGTCACTCGGGCCTAGCGGGTCCTACTAGCACAGATACGCAGTATTTT.

This clonotype appeared many times. The chain links TRBV3-1 to TRBJ2-3; maybe TRBD1 (6 bases). The CDR3 totals 16 residues. Germline lookup yields CDR1 LGHDT and CDR2 YNNKEL (reference sequence). V gave up 0 bases and J gave up 2 bases, with 12 bases separating them. CDR3 DNA sequence: TGTGCCAGCAGCCAAGATCCAGGGGCCAACACAGATACGCAGTATTTT. Residues: CASSQDPGANTDTQYF.

This clonotype was recorded many times. The chain carries TRBV29-1 and TRBJ1-1; 9 bases agree with TRBD1. V shed 3 bases, J shed 7 bases, and the junction held 12 bases outside the gene matches. Germline values: CDR1 SQVTM, CDR2 ANQGSEA. The CDR3 extends over 15 amino acids. The CDR3 sequence is CSVDATSGTGSEAFF. CDR3 nucleotides: TGCAGCGTTGATGCTACCTCCGGGACAGGGAGTGAAGCTTTCTTT. Looking up the rest from reference TRBV29-1 and TRBJ1-1 gives the full variable domain: SAVISQKPSRDICQRGTSLTIQCQVDSQVTMMFWYRQQPGQSLTLIATANQGSEATYESGFVIDKFPISRPNLTFSTLTVSNMSPEDSSIYLCSVDATSGTGSEAFFGQGTRLTVV.

For this clonotype: This probably arose from a read error, given a far larger clone one base away. This chain connects TRBV10-3 to TRBJ2-5, with TRBD2 matching over 7 bases. Unmatched junction bases numbered 16, after V lost 4 bases and J lost 11 bases. This CDR3 has 15 amino acids. Germline CDR1 ENHRY, CDR2 SYGVKD. Here the CDR3 DNA reads TGTGCCATCAGTGGCCGTGGACTAGAGGGGAATGAGCAGTACTTC. Translating gives CAISGRGLEGNEQYF.

This clonotype was detected only a few times. V usage is TRBV21-1 and J usage is TRBJ2-2; TRBD1, the table's D call, was not compared with the DNA. TRBV21-1 is tagged as a pseudogene. This CDR3 comprises 15 residues. CDR3 region: CASSPYWGHTGELFF. In DNA form, the CDR3 reads TGTGCCAGCAGTCCCTATTGGGGGCACACCGGGGAGCTGTTTTTT.